The clone carrying this T cell receptor beta chain was observed a few times. Its specificity is not known. This sample is part of a study of human T cells and chemical hapten exposure. General study results and limits: Counts of TCRs above 1 in 1000 frequency stayed unchanged with DPC sensitization. There were significantly more large CDR3 similarity clusters among expanded TCRs than among controls.

Germline V gene lookup returns CDR1 MNHEY and CDR2 SVGAGI. V shed 5 bases and J shed 6 bases, with 13 bases lying between them. This CDR3 is built from 13 residues. Time point of the sample: patch test 3, about 24 weeks after DPC sensitization. Treatment indicated: therapeutic diphenylcyclopropenone sensitization with weekly scalp DPC. The study's library attached unique molecular identifiers to single cDNA molecules. Study processing details: Individual samples carried between about 23,224 and 750,000 TCRs, with 95,638 as the median. TCRdb reanalysed the RACE reads using MiXCR and keeps one entry per CDR3 protein. These V and J calls derive from TCRdb rather than the authors' analysis. This table holds about 170,000 distinct CDR3 sequences, 28% found once.

This clonotype was obtained from a woman aged 18 to 35 with alopecia areata. Some clones in this sample may be carry-over from other donors' samples. The sample here was whole blood, taken in connection with sensitization to the hapten diphenylcyclopropenone (DPC). The rearrangement uses TRBV6-5 and TRBJ1-1; no firm D call. The CDR3 region is CASSPTDSAEAFF. CDR3 in DNA: TGTGCCAGCAGTCCGACGGATAGCGCTGAAGCTTTCTTT.